Listed below are T cell receptor beta chains from one sample, sequenced in a study of blood T cell repertoires in COVID-19. Assay used: immunoSEQ multiplex PCR; TCRdb lists only in-frame clones, some missing. The profile shows about 44,000 clones, over 80% of them singletons. Source material: peripheral blood. The source of these receptors is a woman aged 40 to 50 with acute or convalescent COVID-19. Each CDR3 is given with its conserved first and last residue. D genes are given only for firm matches. A clone size is listed for some rows: how often the clone was seen (once, few, many), or a class if it is expanded.

j_call	v_call	d_call	clone_size	cdr3_aa	cdr3_nt
TRBJ2-5	TRBV3-1/TRBV3-2	TRBD1	.	CASSQVSGTGGETQYF	TGTGCCAGCAGCCAAGTTTCTGGGACAGGAGGTGAGACCCAGTACTTC
TRBJ2-3	TRBV29-1	TRBD2	.	CSVEVLAAGTDTQYF	TGCAGCGTTGAGGTACTAGCGGCGGGCACAGATACGCAGTATTTT
TRBJ1-4	TRBV29-1	TRBD1	once	CSVEWTGGAEKLFF	TGCAGCGTTGAGTGGACAGGGGGCGCTGAAAAACTGTTTTTT
TRBJ1-6	TRBV10-2	.	.	CASSDGDQDNSPLHF	TGCGCCAGCAGTGACGGGGATCAAGATAATTCACCCCTCCACTTT
TRBJ1-4	TRBV7-9	.	.	CASSGEVSCPNEKLFF	TGTGCCAGCAGCGGCGAGGTAAGCTGCCCTAATGAAAAACTGTTTTTT
TRBJ2-7	TRBV30	.	.	CALGYEQYF	TGTGCCCTCGGCTACGAGCAGTACTTC
TRBJ1-4	TRBV28	TRBD1	few	CASSLSPGQGDEKLFF	TGTGCCAGCAGTTTGTCACCGGGACAGGGGGATGAAAAACTGTTTTTT
TRBJ1-1	TRBV7-9	TRBD1	.	CASSDRQGSTEAFF	TGTGCCAGCAGCGACCGACAGGGAAGCACTGAAGCTTTCTTT
TRBJ1-1	TRBV10-2	.	.	CASSGMGGNTEAFF	TGCGCCAGCAGTGGTATGGGAGGGAACACTGAAGCTTTCTTT
TRBJ2-7	TRBV6-4	TRBD1	.	CASSDFPGQGVDEQYF	TGTGCCAGCAGTGACTTCCCGGGACAGGGGGTCGACGAGCAGTACTTC
TRBJ2-2	TRBV2	.	.	CASSTQNTGELFF	TGTGCCAGCAGTACACAGAACACCGGGGAGCTGTTTTTT
TRBJ1-2	TRBV28	.	.	CASSWPENYGYTF	TGTGCCAGCAGTTGGCCGGAGAACTATGGCTACACCTTC
TRBJ1-2	TRBV18	TRBD1	.	CASSPPRGDGYGYTF	TGTGCCAGCTCACCGCCCAGGGGGGACGGCTATGGCTACACCTTC
TRBJ1-1	TRBV19	TRBD1	once	CASSIGPGGNTEAFF	TGTGCCAGTAGTATTGGCCCAGGGGGGAACACTGAAGCTTTCTTT
TRBJ1-6	TRBV4-1	.	once	CASSQARGLSSPLHF	TGCGCCAGCAGCCAAGCCCGGGGTTTAAGTTCACCCCTCCACTTT
TRBJ1-1	TRBV5-1	.	.	CASSFIGEREAFF	TGCGCCAGCAGCTTCATTGGGGAGAGAGAAGCTTTCTTT
TRBJ1-3	TRBV11-3	.	.	CASSLAPRGAPGNTIYF	TGTGCCAGCAGCTTAGCCCCCCGGGGGGCTCCTGGAAACACCATATATTTT
TRBJ1-1	TRBV18	TRBD1	.	CASSPAGTGRPEAFF	TGTGCCAGCTCACCAGCCGGGACAGGGAGGCCTGAAGCTTTCTTT
TRBJ1-2	TRBV28	.	.	CASSLTGLHTYGYTF	TGTGCCAGCAGTTTGACAGGACTGCATACTTATGGCTACACCTTC
TRBJ1-5	TRBV7-2	TRBD1	.	CASSLDGTGLRPQHF	TGTGCCAGCAGCTTAGATGGGACAGGTCTAAGGCCCCAGCATTTT
TRBJ1-3	TRBV30	.	few	CAWLEQGRRGNTIYF	TGTGCCTGGCTGGAACAGGGAAGGCGTGGAAACACCATATATTTT
TRBJ2-1	TRBV5-1	.	.	CASSLRPGNEQFF	TGCGCCAGCAGTTTACGGCCGGGGAATGAGCAGTTCTTC
TRBJ1-2	TRBV3-1/TRBV3-2	TRBD1	.	CASSQTRQGIYGYTF	TGTGCCAGCAGCCAAACTAGACAGGGTATCTATGGCTACACCTTC
TRBJ2-1	TRBV10-1	.	.	CASARYSYNEQFF	TGCGCCAGCGCCCGGTACTCCTACAATGAGCAGTTCTTC
TRBJ2-5	TRBV10-3	TRBD2	.	CAISAGTSRETQYF	TGTGCCATCAGTGCCGGGACTAGCCGAGAGACCCAGTACTTC
TRBJ1-1	TRBV11-1	TRBD1	.	CASSQQGASTEAFF	TGTGCCAGCAGTCAACAGGGGGCTAGTACTGAAGCTTTCTTT
TRBJ2-5	TRBV4-1	TRBD2	once	CASSQALTSGSAETQYF	TGCGCCAGCAGCCAGGCGTTGACTAGCGGGAGTGCAGAGACCCAGTACTTC
TRBJ2-2	TRBV21-1	.	.	CASSKLRRGSTGELFF	TGTGCCAGCAGCAAACTACGCAGGGGAAGCACCGGGGAGCTGTTTTTT
TRBJ1-4	TRBV19	.	.	CASSIDQTTNEKLFF	TGTGCCAGTAGTATAGATCAGACAACTAATGAAAAACTGTTTTTT
TRBJ2-3	TRBV24-1	.	.	CATSAGRVSDTQYF	TGTGCCACCAGTGCTGGCAGGGTGTCAGATACGCAGTATTTT
TRBJ2-3	TRBV5-1	TRBD2	.	CASSLGLAGAADTQYF	TGCGCCAGCAGCTTGGGACTAGCGGGAGCCGCCGATACGCAGTATTTT
TRBJ2-3	TRBV11-3	TRBD2	.	CASSSGLAGGWGDTQYF	TGTGCCAGCAGCTCTGGACTAGCGGGGGGCTGGGGAGATACGCAGTATTTT
TRBJ2-5	TRBV7-9	.	.	CASSPHLETQYF	TGTGCCAGCAGTCCACACCTTGAGACCCAGTACTTC
TRBJ2-7	TRBV5-1	TRBD1	.	CASSTYGTDYEQYF	TGCGCCAGCAGCACGTATGGGACAGACTACGAGCAGTACTTC
TRBJ1-1	TRBV18	TRBD1	.	CASSPGTGGATEAFF	TGTGCCAGCTCACCCGGCACAGGGGGAGCGACTGAAGCTTTCTTT
TRBJ1-1	TRBV19	.	.	CASNEQLNTEAFF	TGTGCCAGTAATGAACAGCTGAACACTGAAGCTTTCTTT
TRBJ2-6	TRBV9	TRBD1	.	CASSVVGTGAGANVLTF	TGTGCCAGCAGCGTAGTCGGGACAGGGGCTGGGGCCAACGTCCTGACTTTC
TRBJ2-1	TRBV27	TRBD2	.	CASSIRLAGALNNEQFF	TGTGCCAGCAGTATCCGACTAGCGGGAGCGCTCAACAATGAGCAGTTCTTC
TRBJ2-7	TRBV5-1	.	.	CASSLVGRTYEQYF	TGCGCCAGCAGCTTGGTAGGGAGGACCTACGAGCAGTACTTC
TRBJ2-2	TRBV25-1	TRBD1	.	CASSGQGPTGELFF	TGTGCCAGCAGTGGACAGGGTCCCACCGGGGAGCTGTTTTTT
TRBJ2-3	TRBV24-1	.	.	CATSDQGPDTQYF	TGTGCCACCAGTGATCAGGGGCCAGATACGCAGTATTTT
TRBJ1-4	TRBV10-3	TRBD1	.	CAISPGTGYEKLFF	TGTGCCATCAGTCCCGGGACAGGGTATGAAAAACTGTTTTTT
TRBJ1-1	TRBV27	TRBD1	.	CASSLDRALTEAFF	TGTGCCAGCAGTCTCGACAGGGCTCTCACTGAAGCTTTCTTT
TRBJ1-2	TRBV9	.	.	CASSAVQGLFYTF	TGTGCCAGCAGCGCAGTCCAGGGGTTATTCTACACCTTC
TRBJ2-4	TRBV28	TRBD1	.	CASSLLGWEQGVNIQYF	TGTGCCAGCAGTTTATTAGGGTGGGAACAGGGGGTTAACATTCAGTACTTC
TRBJ2-2	TRBV7-3	TRBD2	.	CASSLLQAGEHGELFF	TGTGCCAGCAGCTTACTTCAAGCGGGAGAGCACGGGGAGCTGTTTTTT
TRBJ1-3	TRBV30	.	.	CAWRGDVGNTIYF	TGTGCCTGGAGAGGGGATGTCGGAAACACCATATATTTT
TRBJ1-3	TRBV4-2	.	.	CASSQEGANSGNTIYF	TGTGCCAGCAGCCAAGAAGGAGCGAACTCTGGAAACACCATATATTTT
TRBJ2-1	TRBV7-3	TRBD2	.	CASSLLRRERNEQFF	TGTGCCAGCAGCTTACTACGGCGGGAGCGAAATGAGCAGTTCTTC
TRBJ2-7	TRBV4-3	TRBD2	.	CASSLGTGLAGRGSYEQYF	TGCGCCAGCAGCCTTGGAACGGGACTAGCCGGGAGGGGGTCCTACGAGCAGTACTTC